The clone carrying this TCR beta chain showed up just once. The sample belongs to a study of OX40 agonist ivuxolimab in advanced cancers. Using immunoSEQ multiplex PCR, the repertoire was profiled, and TCRdb retains in-frame clones only, with some absent. Of some 14,000 clones in the sample, approximately 87% are singletons; the top ten hold roughly 7%. The V end was cut by 1 base, the J end by 4 bases, with 14 bases between. The V gene's germline CDR1 is SGHTS and CDR2 YDEGEE. The length of the CDR3 is 15 residues. The sequenced sample was CD4+ or CD8+ T cells sorted from blood, obtained in a trial of the OX40 agonist ivuxolimab. J is TRBJ1-1 and V is TRBV5-8, with TRBD1 as a possible D gene (6 bases). The receptor's source is an adult with an advanced solid tumor such as melanoma, head and neck, liver or kidney cancer. For the CDR3, the DNA is TGTGCCAGCAGCTTGTACCCCACAGGGCTCACTGAAGCTTTCTTT. Translating gives CASSLYPTGLTEAFF.